The entry that follows covers one T cell receptor beta chain sequence. The same CDR3 can be traced to other DNA sequences in this sample. This sample was included in a study of blood T cell repertoires in COVID-19. Turning to the study itself: The origin of the acute and convalescent COVID-19 samples was the United States, Italy and Spain. T cells, B-cell-depleted T cells, or PBMCs provided the cDNA or gDNA that served as material.

The CDR3 length is 15 residues. Germline V gene data show CDR1 as MNHNS and CDR2 as SASEGT. V was trimmed by 0 bases and J by 4 bases, leaving 10 bases between them. Per the study methods: Estimated nucleated cell counts came from reference gene primer amplification. The method was immunoSEQ multiplex PCR; TCRdb's version includes in-frame clones alone and lacks a portion of them. V, J and clone size are those of that table, while D and trimming were read from the DNA. The table has over 350,000 clones, 86% seen once. The chain employs TRBV6-1 and TRBJ1-5; a weak D match, TRBD1 (5 bases). The sample was peripheral blood. The sequence was collected from a woman aged 25 to 39 with active or convalescent COVID-19. The CDR3 DNA sequence: TGTGCCAGCAGTGAAGCGGGGCTCCCTAATCAGCCCCAGCATTTT. Protein: CASSEAGLPNQPQHF.